This TCR beta chain derives from a study of post-analysis software for immune sequencing data. Whole-study context: Relapsing-remitting, secondary progressive and progressive-relapsing forms of multiple sclerosis all featured among disease courses.

Notes on this clonotype: The antigen is not known.

V lost 1 base, J lost 1 base, and 13 bases lay in between. This CDR3 is 16 amino acids long. CDR1 MGHRA and CDR2 YSYEKL come from the germline V gene. Unique-molecular-identifier-tagged TCR beta cDNA libraries were used. Each CDR3 protein gets one entry after TCRdb re-called the PCR reads with MiXCR. The sample holds fewer than 550,000 distinct CDR3 sequences, roughly 34% seen once. Regarding the study as a whole: F measure grouped same-batch samples tightly together. TRBV5-6, TRBV5-1 and TRBV20-1 belonged to a set of about five TRBV segments that were more frequent in patients than controls.

This clonotype was obtained from a girl younger than 18 with multiple sclerosis. The sequencing input was blood. The V call is TRBV4-1, the J call TRBJ1-1; D may be TRBD1 (5 bases). The CDR3 spells CASSQAFGTANTEAFF. The CDR3 DNA reads as TGCGCCAGCAGCCAAGCGTTCGGGACGGCGAACACTGAAGCTTTCTTT.